The 2 T cell receptor beta chains given below trace back to one sample, sequenced in a study of cytomegalovirus exposure and HLA in healthy donors. Sequencing used immunoSEQ multiplex PCR; TCRdb keeps in-frame clones, though not all of them. This table has roughly 300,000 clones, 87% appearing once. The sequencing sample was made of PBMCs. Receptors originate from a woman under 40 in good health and CMV-seropositive.

CDR3 bases: TGTGCCAGTAGTATAGGACGGGGTGGCTACACCTTC. Encoded protein: CASSIGRGGYTF. The V gene is TRBV19, the J gene TRBJ1-2; D is undetermined. The V end lost 1 base, the J end lost 7 bases, and 7 bases lay between the germline ends. Germline CDR1 is LNHDA and CDR2 is SQIVND (reference sequence). This CDR3 is built from 12 residues.

This chain joins TRBV6-1 and TRBJ2-1; TRBD2 matches 10 bases. Trimming took 4 bases from V and 8 from J; bases not matched to a gene: 5. The CDR3 length is 14 residues. Germline V gene data show CDR1 as MNHNS and CDR2 as SASEGT. The CDR3 DNA reads as TGTGCCAGCAGTGGAGCTAGCGGGAGTGATGAGCAGTTCTTC. Amino acid sequence: CASSGASGSDEQFF.